The 3 T cell receptor beta chains below were found in one sample sequenced in a study of blood T cells in healthy people across ages. Sample-barcoded 5' priming and a J-beta primer mix drove a second PCR of 7 to 11 cycles. TCRdb reprocessed the 5' RACE reads via MiXCR and lists one record per CDR3 protein. This sample yields around 750,000 distinct CDR3 sequences, of which 53% are seen a single time; under 50% belongs to the top ten. Sequenced: blood. These TCRs come from a man older than 75 in good health.

This rearrangement joins TRBV5-1 to TRBJ2-4; 10 bases are shared with TRBD2. The germline V gene encodes CDR1 SGHRS and CDR2 YFSETQ. V lost 2 bases and J lost 1; bases outside the gene matches: 12. The CDR3 has 19 residues. The CDR3: CASSFWRLAGDAAKNIQYF. The CDR3 DNA reads TGCGCCAGCAGCTTCTGGAGGCTAGCGGGAGACGCTGCCAAAAACATTCAGTACTTC.

The chain employs TRBV25-1 and TRBJ1-2; tentative D call: TRBD1 (5 bases). This CDR3 region has 15 residues. V gave up 2 bases and J gave up 0 bases, with 10 bases separating them. Germline V gene sequence: CDR1 MGHDK, CDR2 SYGVNS. CDR3 nucleotides: TGTGCCAGCAGTGAACCGGGAGGGGCTAACTATGGCTACACCTTC. As protein: CASSEPGGANYGYTF.

The CDR3 DNA sequence: TGTGCCAGCAGCTTGTACAAGGTCCCAGGTCCACCCCTCCACTTT. Amino acid sequence: CASSLYKVPGPPLHF. The V gene is TRBV7-2, the J gene TRBJ1-6; D ambiguous. The CDR3 runs to 15 residues. CDR1 SGHTA and CDR2 FQGNSA come from the germline V gene. V lost 3 bases and J lost 11, with 17 bases in between.